Below, one T cell receptor beta chain is given with its context. Its matching antigen is unknown. TCRdb ran MiXCR on the RACE reads and lists one entry per CDR3 protein. The sample holds about 110,000 distinct CDR3 sequences, 12% seen once. Trimming removed 1 base from V and 7 bases from J, with 11 bases in between. The CDR3 is made up of 14 amino acids. The V gene's germline CDR1 is SGHRS and CDR2 YFSETQ. Noted time point: pre-sensitization, week 0. Treatment meaning: therapeutic diphenylcyclopropenone sensitization with weekly scalp DPC. This specimen comes from a study of human T cells and chemical hapten exposure. Study at large: The patients were mostly female; they had alopecia areata, totalis or universalis. Study-level points and caveats: There were significantly more large CDR3 similarity clusters among expanded TCRs than among controls.

This material consisted of whole blood, taken in connection with sensitization to the hapten diphenylcyclopropenone (DPC). The source of this sequence is a woman in her fifties or sixties with alopecia areata. Some clones in this sample may be carry-over from other donors' samples. The chain recombines TRBV5-1 with TRBJ1-4, with D unresolved. This CDR3 is CASSLTGGSEKLFF. The CDR3 DNA reads TGCGCCAGCAGCTTGACGGGAGGGAGTGAAAAACTGTTTTTT.